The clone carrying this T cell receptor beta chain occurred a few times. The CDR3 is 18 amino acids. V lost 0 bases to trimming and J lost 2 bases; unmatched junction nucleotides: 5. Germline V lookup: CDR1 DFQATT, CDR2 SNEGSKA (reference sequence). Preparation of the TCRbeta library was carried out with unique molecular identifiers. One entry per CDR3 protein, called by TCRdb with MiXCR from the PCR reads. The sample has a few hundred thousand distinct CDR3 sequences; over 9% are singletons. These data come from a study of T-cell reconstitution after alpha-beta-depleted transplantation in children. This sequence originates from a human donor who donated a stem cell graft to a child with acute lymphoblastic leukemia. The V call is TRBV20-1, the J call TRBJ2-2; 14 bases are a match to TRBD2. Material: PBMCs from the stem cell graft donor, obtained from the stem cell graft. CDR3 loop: CSARDRGTSGSNTGELFF. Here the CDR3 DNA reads TGCAGTGCTAGAGATCGCGGGACTAGCGGGAGTAACACCGGGGAGCTGTTTTTT.